Listed below are T cell receptor beta chains from one sample, sequenced in a study of identical twins. TCRdb analysed the 5' RACE reads with MiXCR anew, one entry per CDR3 protein. The sample carries some 230,000 distinct CDR3 sequences, 5% to 7% recorded once. The same sample was also studied in work on T cells expressing NK-cell markers.

Sample: CD8+ T cells sorted from blood. Receptor source: a woman under 30 in good health. Both conserved end residues are trimmed from each CDR3.

V gene: TRBV7-2; CDR3 protein: ASSYESGSSYNEQF
V gene: TRBV12-3/TRBV12-4; CDR3 protein: ASSLGLLEQF
V gene: TRBV6-5; CDR3 protein: ASSWGRMNSYEQY
V gene: TRBV7-2; CDR3 protein: ASSLDVGVGELF
V gene: TRBV28; CDR3 protein: ASSPLAHYEQY
V gene: TRBV27; CDR3 protein: ASSREGSDYEQY
V gene: TRBV20-1; CDR3 protein: SVGSGRGEQF
V gene: TRBV25-1; CDR3 protein: ASSEAGPGYGYT
V gene: TRBV27; CDR3 protein: ASSLRAVEAQH
V gene: TRBV9; CDR3 protein: ASSPSTSSLPNTGELF
V gene: TRBV4-3; CDR3 protein: ASSQDPSGNTDTQY
V gene: TRBV10-1; CDR3 protein: ASRKTGENTGELF
V gene: TRBV12-5; CDR3 protein: ASGLVWASGRYNEQF
V gene: TRBV4-3; CDR3 protein: ASSHQGGTEAF
V gene: TRBV6-5; CDR3 protein: ASSLSLAGGADTQY
V gene: TRBV6-1; CDR3 protein: ASTTQLDYNEQF
V gene: TRBV7-6; CDR3 protein: ASSPDGTGLYEQY
V gene: TRBV7-2; CDR3 protein: ASSSLHRGRGYNEQF
V gene: TRBV27; CDR3 protein: AVGGVAPTYNEQF
V gene: TRBV5-1; CDR3 protein: ASSLERTPLYNEQF
V gene: TRBV6-6; CDR3 protein: ASIDTDTQY
V gene: TRBV5-4; CDR3 protein: ASSLRSGGFHEQY
V gene: TRBV27; CDR3 protein: ASSFTTSGSYEQY
V gene: TRBV6-6; CDR3 protein: ASVSLDPEAF
V gene: TRBV5-1; CDR3 protein: ASSPPGAGQETQY
V gene: TRBV5-1; CDR3 protein: ASSPLGSSYNEQF
V gene: TRBV6-1; CDR3 protein: ATSPESPLYEQY
V gene: TRBV5-1; CDR3 protein: ASSPNLAGVRNNEQF
V gene: TRBV29-1; CDR3 protein: SATPDRGNEQF
V gene: TRBV12-3/TRBV12-4; CDR3 protein: ASTVAGPYNEQF
V gene: TRBV27; CDR3 protein: ASSSSSGESYEQY
V gene: TRBV11-2; CDR3 protein: ASSPQTGGWTDTQY
V gene: TRBV4-3; CDR3 protein: ASSQSKRGNTEAF
V gene: TRBV3-1; CDR3 protein: ASTLAGETQY
V gene: TRBV9; CDR3 protein: ASSVKNAPGQGPTYYGYT